This T cell receptor (beta chain) was identified during a study of identical twins. TCRdb passed the 5' RACE reads through MiXCR, listing each CDR3 protein once. The table has 350,000 to 400,000 distinct CDR3 sequences, approximately 8.8% seen once. As for this clonotype: Its target is unknown.

Overall study results and limits: Monozygotic twins shared more out-of-frame TCR alpha than recombination models predicted. Zero-insertion analyses were open to partial confounding by invariant MAIT and iNKT cells. Low generation probability was overrepresented in out-of-frame alpha sequences shared by twins.

Trimming took 3 bases from V and 3 from J; bases not matched to a gene: 6. The CDR3 loop spans 14 amino acids. Germline V lookup: CDR1 SQVTM, CDR2 ANQGSEA. Healthy Caucasians provided all donations. This receptor was identified in a woman aged 45 to 65 in good health. Sequencing was carried out using naive T cells sorted from blood. The rearrangement uses TRBV29-1 and TRBJ1-1, with 8 nucleotides matching TRBD1. The CDR3 region has the DNA TGCAGCGTTGACAGGGGGCCCAAGTACACTGAAGCTTTCTTT. Translated, it gives CSVDRGPKYTEAFF.